These T cell receptor beta chains were read from a single sample in a study of B cell selection in AIRE deficiency. The assay was immunoSEQ multiplex PCR, and TCRdb's table has in-frame clones only and misses some. The table records roughly 25,000 clones, about 95% of them present only once. Sequencing input: CD4+CD127+ conventional T cells sorted from PBMCs. These receptors all stem from a human donor in good health. Both conserved end residues are part of each CDR3. The order of the fields is D gene, V gene, J gene, clone size, CDR3 protein, CDR3 DNA. D genes are given only for firm matches. A clone size is listed for some rows: how often the clone was seen (once, few, many), or a class if it is expanded.

d_gene: TRBD1; v_gene: TRBV5-1; j_gene: TRBJ1-2; abundance: .; CDR3aa: CASSLAGRGSGYTF; CDR3nt: TGCGCCAGCAGCTTGGCGGGCAGGGGGTCTGGCTACACCTTC
d_gene: TRBD2; v_gene: TRBV9; j_gene: TRBJ2-3; abundance: .; CDR3aa: CASSVGLAGGQGDTQYF; CDR3nt: TGTGCCAGCAGCGTAGGGCTAGCGGGAGGGCAAGGAGATACGCAGTATTTT
d_gene: .; v_gene: TRBV2; j_gene: TRBJ2-5; abundance: .; CDR3aa: CASSEGRAGTQYF; CDR3nt: TGTGCCAGCAGTGAAGGCAGGGCTGGGACCCAGTACTTC
d_gene: .; v_gene: TRBV5-6; j_gene: TRBJ2-3; abundance: .; CDR3aa: CASSFSWTDTQYF; CDR3nt: TGTGCCAGCAGCTTTAGTTGGACAGATACGCAGTATTTT
d_gene: TRBD1; v_gene: TRBV7-9; j_gene: TRBJ2-7; abundance: .; CDR3aa: CASSFGAGQGSYEQYF; CDR3nt: TGTGCCAGCAGCTTTGGTGCCGGACAGGGCTCCTACGAGCAGTACTTC
d_gene: TRBD1; v_gene: TRBV7-2; j_gene: TRBJ2-7; abundance: .; CDR3aa: CASSFRDRVSYEQYF; CDR3nt: TGTGCCAGCAGCTTCCGGGACAGGGTGTCCTACGAGCAGTACTTC
d_gene: .; v_gene: TRBV2; j_gene: TRBJ1-2; abundance: .; CDR3aa: CASARDNGNYGYTF; CDR3nt: TGTGCCAGCGCCCGGGACAATGGGAACTATGGCTACACCTTC
d_gene: .; v_gene: TRBV12-5; j_gene: TRBJ1-5; abundance: .; CDR3aa: CASGSNQPQHF; CDR3nt: TGTGCTAGTGGCAGCAATCAGCCCCAGCATTTT
d_gene: TRBD2; v_gene: TRBV5-1; j_gene: TRBJ2-5; abundance: once; CDR3aa: CASSLGLAGAMDGETQYF; CDR3nt: TGCGCCAGCAGCTTAGGACTAGCGGGGGCCATGGATGGGGAGACCCAGTACTTC
d_gene: .; v_gene: TRBV19; j_gene: TRBJ1-4; abundance: few; CDR3aa: CASGVGGGQTNEKLFF; CDR3nt: TGTGCCAGCGGAGTTGGGGGTGGGCAGACTAATGAAAAACTGTTTTTT
d_gene: TRBD2; v_gene: TRBV4-1; j_gene: TRBJ2-3; abundance: .; CDR3aa: CASSQDLGRGGSDTQYF; CDR3nt: TGCGCCAGCAGCCAAGATCTTGGGCGGGGGGGCTCAGATACGCAGTATTTT
d_gene: TRBD1; v_gene: TRBV27; j_gene: TRBJ1-2; abundance: .; CDR3aa: CASSPSRDRVYGYTF; CDR3nt: TGTGCCAGCAGTCCCTCCCGGGACAGGGTCTATGGCTACACCTTC
d_gene: .; v_gene: TRBV18; j_gene: TRBJ1-4; abundance: .; CDR3aa: CASPPPGWETNEKLFF; CDR3nt: TGTGCCAGCCCACCACCGGGGTGGGAGACTAATGAAAAACTGTTTTTT
d_gene: TRBD1; v_gene: TRBV2; j_gene: TRBJ1-5; abundance: .; CDR3aa: CASSGEGAVNQPQHF; CDR3nt: TGTGCCAGCAGTGGGGAGGGGGCGGTCAATCAGCCCCAGCATTTT
d_gene: .; v_gene: TRBV6-6; j_gene: TRBJ1-1; abundance: .; CDR3aa: CASSPTGRNTEAFF; CDR3nt: TGTGCCAGCAGCCCTACAGGGAGGAACACTGAAGCTTTCTTT
d_gene: .; v_gene: TRBV7-2; j_gene: TRBJ1-3; abundance: .; CDR3aa: CASSLDPGQVSGNTIYF; CDR3nt: TGTGCCAGCAGCTTAGATCCCGGGCAGGTCTCTGGAAACACCATATATTTT
d_gene: TRBD1; v_gene: TRBV5-5; j_gene: TRBJ1-2; abundance: .; CDR3aa: CASSSRGANYGYTF; CDR3nt: TGTGCCAGCAGTTCCAGGGGGGCTAACTATGGCTACACCTTC
d_gene: .; v_gene: TRBV18; j_gene: TRBJ2-7; abundance: .; CDR3aa: CASSPRVGGTYEQYF; CDR3nt: TGTGCCAGCTCACCACGGGTAGGGGGAACCTACGAGCAGTACTTC
d_gene: .; v_gene: TRBV5-1; j_gene: TRBJ1-3; abundance: .; CDR3aa: CASSLEGNTIYF; CDR3nt: TGCGCCAGCAGCTTGGAGGGAAACACCATATATTTT
d_gene: TRBD2; v_gene: TRBV2; j_gene: TRBJ2-7; abundance: .; CDR3aa: CASTQTGLAGSYEQYF; CDR3nt: TGTGCCAGCACCCAAACCGGACTAGCGGGGTCCTACGAGCAGTACTTC
d_gene: .; v_gene: TRBV18; j_gene: TRBJ2-2; abundance: .; CDR3aa: CASSPSAGATGELFF; CDR3nt: TGTGCCAGCTCACCGTCTGCGGGGGCTACCGGGGAGCTGTTTTTT
d_gene: .; v_gene: TRBV18; j_gene: TRBJ2-3; abundance: .; CDR3aa: CASSTRDTDTQYF; CDR3nt: TGTGCCAGCTCAACCCGGGACACAGATACGCAGTATTTT
d_gene: .; v_gene: TRBV19; j_gene: TRBJ2-1; abundance: .; CDR3aa: CASSIGAPPNEQFF; CDR3nt: TGTGCCAGTAGTATAGGGGCACCCCCCAATGAGCAGTTCTTC
d_gene: .; v_gene: TRBV18; j_gene: TRBJ1-1; abundance: once; CDR3aa: CASSLSTRDLTEAFF; CDR3nt: TGTGCCAGCTCGCTATCTACACGGGACTTAACTGAAGCTTTCTTT
d_gene: TRBD1; v_gene: TRBV6-5; j_gene: TRBJ1-2; abundance: .; CDR3aa: CASSYARGGDGYTF; CDR3nt: TGTGCCAGCAGTTATGCTCGAGGGGGCGATGGCTACACCTTC
d_gene: .; v_gene: TRBV6-6; j_gene: TRBJ1-2; abundance: .; CDR3aa: CASSHDSDYGYTF; CDR3nt: TGTGCCAGCAGCCATGACAGCGACTATGGCTACACCTTC
d_gene: .; v_gene: TRBV5-1; j_gene: TRBJ2-1; abundance: .; CDR3aa: CASSPGGPPAEQFF; CDR3nt: TGCGCCAGCAGCCCGGGGGGCCCCCCAGCTGAGCAGTTCTTC
d_gene: .; v_gene: TRBV2; j_gene: TRBJ2-7; abundance: .; CDR3aa: CASSELDTGEQYF; CDR3nt: TGTGCCAGCAGTGAACTCGACACGGGGGAGCAGTACTTC
d_gene: .; v_gene: TRBV5-4; j_gene: TRBJ1-1; abundance: .; CDR3aa: CASNTRMNTEAFF; CDR3nt: TGTGCCAGTAATACGCGGATGAACACTGAAGCTTTCTTT
d_gene: TRBD1; v_gene: TRBV5-4; j_gene: TRBJ2-2; abundance: .; CDR3aa: CASSLPGGDTGELFF; CDR3nt: TGTGCCAGCAGCTTGCCAGGGGGCGACACCGGGGAGCTGTTTTTT
d_gene: .; v_gene: TRBV14; j_gene: TRBJ1-5; abundance: .; CDR3aa: CASSQGANQPQHF; CDR3nt: TGTGCCAGCAGCCAGGGGGCGAATCAGCCCCAGCATTTT
d_gene: TRBD2; v_gene: TRBV30; j_gene: TRBJ2-7; abundance: .; CDR3aa: CAWSVGLAGSYEQYF; CDR3nt: TGTGCCTGGAGTGTTGGGCTAGCGGGGTCCTACGAGCAGTACTTC
d_gene: .; v_gene: TRBV29-1; j_gene: TRBJ2-5; abundance: .; CDR3aa: CSVEDDLDETQYF; CDR3nt: TGCAGCGTTGAAGATGATCTAGACGAGACCCAGTACTTC
d_gene: .; v_gene: TRBV5-5; j_gene: TRBJ1-2; abundance: once; CDR3aa: CASSLGLYGYTF; CDR3nt: TGTGCCAGCAGCTTGGGCCTCTATGGCTACACCTTC
d_gene: TRBD1; v_gene: TRBV7-7; j_gene: TRBJ1-1; abundance: .; CDR3aa: CASSPVTGGSEAFF; CDR3nt: TGTGCCAGCAGCCCGGTGACAGGGGGCAGTGAAGCTTTCTTT
d_gene: .; v_gene: TRBV5-1; j_gene: TRBJ1-5; abundance: .; CDR3aa: CASSLGSTENQPQHF; CDR3nt: TGCGCCAGCAGCTTGGGAAGCACAGAGAATCAGCCCCAGCATTTT
d_gene: .; v_gene: TRBV20-1; j_gene: TRBJ1-4; abundance: .; CDR3aa: CSALLNEKLFF; CDR3nt: TGCAGTGCTCTCCTTAATGAAAAACTGTTTTTT
d_gene: .; v_gene: TRBV7-2; j_gene: TRBJ1-2; abundance: .; CDR3aa: CVSSTLIYGYTF; CDR3nt: TGTGTCAGCAGCACCTTGATTTATGGCTACACCTTC
d_gene: .; v_gene: TRBV18; j_gene: TRBJ1-5; abundance: .; CDR3aa: CASATQGYSNQPQHF; CDR3nt: TGTGCCAGCGCTACCCAGGGGTATAGCAATCAGCCCCAGCATTTT
d_gene: .; v_gene: TRBV2; j_gene: TRBJ2-3; abundance: .; CDR3aa: CASTRAADTQYF; CDR3nt: TGTGCCAGCACGCGTGCGGCAGATACGCAGTATTTT
d_gene: TRBD1; v_gene: TRBV6-1; j_gene: TRBJ1-5; abundance: .; CDR3aa: CASSVNRGDQPQHF; CDR3nt: TGTGCCAGCAGTGTCAACAGGGGAGATCAGCCCCAGCATTTT
d_gene: .; v_gene: TRBV19; j_gene: TRBJ1-4; abundance: .; CDR3aa: CASTQGDWNEKLFF; CDR3nt: TGTGCCAGCACTCAAGGGGACTGGAATGAAAAACTGTTTTTT
d_gene: .; v_gene: TRBV18; j_gene: TRBJ1-2; abundance: .; CDR3aa: CASSPSAANPNYGYTF; CDR3nt: TGTGCCAGCTCACCGTCCGCCGCAAACCCTAACTATGGCTACACCTTC
d_gene: TRBD2; v_gene: TRBV5-1; j_gene: TRBJ2-3; abundance: .; CDR3aa: CASTPRGSGGLTDTQYF; CDR3nt: TGCGCCAGCACCCCCCGCGGTAGCGGGGGCCTCACAGATACGCAGTATTTT
d_gene: TRBD2; v_gene: TRBV14; j_gene: TRBJ2-7; abundance: .; CDR3aa: CASSQGSGRSSYEQYF; CDR3nt: TGTGCCAGCAGCCAAGGCAGCGGGAGGAGCTCCTACGAGCAGTACTTC
d_gene: .; v_gene: TRBV7-9; j_gene: TRBJ2-3; abundance: .; CDR3aa: CASSLEGSADTQYF; CDR3nt: TGTGCCAGCAGCTTAGAAGGTAGCGCAGATACGCAGTATTTT
d_gene: .; v_gene: TRBV6-6; j_gene: TRBJ2-1; abundance: .; CDR3aa: CASSTTMTGNEQFF; CDR3nt: TGTGCCAGCAGCACCACTATGACAGGCAATGAGCAGTTCTTC
d_gene: .; v_gene: TRBV5-1; j_gene: TRBJ2-2; abundance: .; CDR3aa: CASSFAREAVNTGELFF; CDR3nt: TGCGCCAGCAGCTTCGCCAGGGAGGCTGTTAACACCGGGGAGCTGTTTTTT
d_gene: TRBD2; v_gene: TRBV11-3; j_gene: TRBJ2-3; abundance: .; CDR3aa: CASSLGAGSTDTQYF; CDR3nt: TGTGCCAGCAGCTTAGGAGCGGGGAGCACAGATACGCAGTATTTT
d_gene: .; v_gene: TRBV2; j_gene: TRBJ1-2; abundance: .; CDR3aa: CASSPLAQAQGGYTF; CDR3nt: TGTGCCAGCAGTCCCCTGGCGCAGGCTCAGGGTGGCTACACCTTC